This TCR beta chain was identified in a study of T cells in Graves' hyperthyroidism and ophthalmopathy. An absence of ophthalmopathy progression within 18 months meant stable Graves' hyperthyroidism. Hyperthyroidism in the patients, aged 18 to 65, was newly diagnosed and under 2 months in duration. CDR1 and CDR2 from the germline V gene are SEHNR and FQNEAQ (reference sequence). V was shortened by 2 bases and J by 6 bases, with 7 bases between the two germline ends. This CDR3 contains 13 residues. As regards this clonotype: The antigen is undetermined.

Overall study results and limits: In the analysis, a 13 V-J model separated ophthalmopathy from stable hyperthyroidism.

Researchers took RNA transcripts and amplified the TCR beta CDR3 regions from them. HTBI primers were the set used in a first-round RT-PCR of the TCR CDR3. One entry per CDR3 protein results from TCRdb running MiXCR on the multiplex PCR reads. This sample has about 180,000 distinct CDR3 sequences, with around 15% found just once. The chain joins TRBV7-9 to TRBJ2-2; D call uncertain. Sequencing was performed on blood. The sequence came from a woman between 50 and 59 years old with Graves' hyperthyroidism. CDR3: CASSLTVSGELFF. The CDR3 DNA reads TGTGCCAGCAGCTTAACTGTTTCCGGGGAGCTGTTTTTT.